This T cell receptor beta chain was found in a study of blood T cell repertoires in COVID-19. Overall study context: Sites across the United States, Italy and Spain contributed samples from acute and convalescent COVID-19. PBMCs, B-cell-depleted T cells, or T cells provided the cDNA or gDNA that made up the material.

In the study's own analysis: For nucleated cells, counts were estimated from reference gene primer amplification. Profiling relied on immunoSEQ multiplex PCR, and the TCRdb table lists in-frame clones only, not all of them. V and J calls and clone size follow that table, whereas D and trimming were derived from the DNA. The table has 55,000 to 75,000 clones, around 80% seen once; the top ten hold about 18%. The length of the CDR3 is 15 residues. Trimming left V 5 bases short and J 3 bases short, with 17 bases between. The germline V gene encodes CDR1 SGHRS and CDR2 YFSETQ. This clonotype was obtained from a man aged 65-85 years who had recovered from COVID-19. The rearrangement uses TRBV5-1 and TRBJ1-1; the D gene is possibly TRBD1 (5 bases). Sequenced material: peripheral blood. CDR3 in amino acids: CASSFTGYEHTEAFF. CDR3 coding DNA: TGCGCCAGCAGTTTTACAGGATACGAACACACTGAAGCTTTCTTT.